This passage covers 16 T cell receptor beta chains from one sample sequenced in a study of Ad26.COV2.S vaccination and SARS-CoV-2 variants. Treatment meaning: around 19 received Ad26.COV2.S at low or high dose, single or two shots; 5 received placebo; per-sample allocation not given. Each sample was drawn 63 days after the first injection (of vaccine or placebo). Measured with immunoSEQ multiplex PCR; TCRdb has only the in-frame clones, and not every one. The sample has approximately 500,000 clones; approximately 88% are singletons. The sequences come from peripheral blood, collected in a trial of Ad26.COV2.S vaccine versus placebo. These receptors all come from a person between 18 and 65 years old who received the Ad26.COV2.S COVID-19 vaccine or a placebo.

The CDR3 reads CASSSTGEQYF. CDR3 sequence (DNA): TGTGCCAGCAGCTCTACGGGCGAGCAGTACTTC. V usage is TRBV7-9 and J usage is TRBJ2-7; D is ambiguous. Germline V CDR1 and CDR2: SEHNR, FQNEAQ (reference sequence). Trimming removed 4 bases at V and 6 bases at J, with 7 bases between. CDR3 length: 11 amino acids.

J is TRBJ2-2 and V is TRBV6-5, with D possibly being TRBD1 or TRBD2 (5 bases each). The germline CDR1 and CDR2 sequences are MNHEY and SVGAGI. Trimming removed 4 bases at V and 3 bases at J, with 9 bases between. The CDR3 extends over 14 amino acids. Here the CDR3 reads CASSSPGHTGELFF. CDR3 nucleotide sequence: TGTGCCAGCAGTTCCCCGGGGCACACCGGGGAGCTGTTTTTT.

This rearrangement joins TRBV6-5 to TRBJ2-3, with D perhaps matching TRBD1 or TRBD2 (5 bases each). The CDR3 is 14 amino acids. Germline CDR1 MNHEY, CDR2 SVGAGI. The V end was cut by 5 bases, the J end by 5 bases, with 14 bases between. CDR3 sequence: CASSHGAFGDTQYF. The CDR3 bases are TGTGCCAGCAGTCACGGGGCCTTCGGAGATACGCAGTATTTT.

The chain uses TRBV11-3 and TRBJ2-1, with 7 bases matching TRBD1. CDR3 length equals 14 residues. The junction had 4 bases not matched to a gene; V was cut back by 2 bases and J by 6 bases. The germline V gene encodes CDR1 SGHNT and CDR2 YENEEA. In DNA, the CDR3 is TGTGCCAGCAGCTTAACAGGGGCAGGCAATGAGCAGTTCTTC. Its protein is CASSLTGAGNEQFF.

The chain couples TRBV5-4 to TRBJ1-1, with D tentatively TRBD1 (6 bases). This CDR3 has 15 amino acids. The ends were cut back, 4 bases at V and 0 bases at J, with 13 bases in the middle. Germline CDR1 reads SGHNT; CDR2 reads YYREEE (reference sequence). CDR3 protein: CASSTERGMNTEAFF. In DNA form, the CDR3 reads TGTGCCAGCAGCACAGAAAGGGGGATGAACACTGAAGCTTTCTTT.

This clone has only a few counts. The chain combines TRBV29-1 with TRBJ1-2; no firm D call. CDR3 length equals 10 residues. Germline V gives CDR1 SQVTM, CDR2 ANQGSEA. V was pared by 4 bases and J by 7 bases, with 7 bases between. The CDR3, as DNA: TGCAGCGTTGGCCGGGGTGGCTACACCTTC. Protein: CSVGRGGYTF.

The chain carries TRBV5-4 and TRBJ2-2; D assignment may be TRBD1 or TRBD2 (5 bases each). From germline, CDR1 is SGHNT and CDR2 YYREEE (reference sequence). The CDR3 consists of 16 residues. Trimming took off 2 bases at V and 7 bases at J, with 18 bases between the two ends. As DNA, the CDR3 is TGTGCCAGCAGCTTTAGTGGGACGGCAACTATCGGGGAGCTGTTTTTT. Protein sequence: CASSFSGTATIGELFF.

The rearrangement joins TRBV29-1 to TRBJ2-5; tentatively, D is TRBD1 (5 bases). Germline V gene data show CDR1 as SQVTM and CDR2 as ANQGSEA. This CDR3 comprises 12 residues. V was pared by 4 bases and J by 5 bases, with 11 bases between. The CDR3 nucleotides read TGCAGCGTTGGGCAGGGCAGTGAGACCCAGTACTTC. This codes for CSVGQGSETQYF.

The V call is TRBV6-2 or TRBV6-3, the J call TRBJ1-6; D is uncertain. Germline V gene lookup returns CDR1 MNHEY and CDR2 SVGEGT. This CDR3 spans 14 amino acids. The V end was cut by 6 bases, the J end by 3 bases, with 9 bases between. Here the CDR3 DNA reads TGTGCCAGCAGCCCCGACATCTATAATTCACCCCTCCACTTT. It is translated as CASSPDIYNSPLHF.

The chain uses TRBV7-9 and TRBJ2-2; TRBD2 matches 8 bases. The V and J ends lost 6 bases and 7 bases, in that order; junction bases with no gene match: 4. CDR1 is SEHNR and CDR2 is FQNEAQ in the germline V gene (reference sequence). CDR3 length: 13 residues. This CDR3 reads CASRPAGDGELFF. The CDR3 region has the DNA TGTGCCAGCAGGCCAGCGGGAGACGGGGAGCTGTTTTTT. The full variable domain, its missing parts supplied by reference TRBV7-9 and TRBJ2-2, is DTGVSQNPRHKITKRGQNVTFRCDPISEHNRLYWYRQTLGQGPEFLTYFQNEAQLEKSRLLSDRFSAERPKGSFSTLEIQRTEQGDSAMYLCASRPAGDGELFFGEGSRLTVL.

V gene TRBV4-2 combines with J gene TRBJ1-1; D is unclear. Germline lookup yields CDR1 LGHNA and CDR2 YNFKEQ. This CDR3 contains 15 residues. V gave up 0 bases and J gave up 7 bases, with 15 bases separating them. The CDR3, as DNA: TGTGCCAGCAGCCAAGATCGAAGTTTGTCGGGTGAAGCTTTCTTT. Protein product: CASSQDRSLSGEAFF.

This clone came up once. This rearrangement joins TRBV5-1 to TRBJ1-6; D gene uncertain. Germline V lookup: CDR1 SGHRS, CDR2 YFSETQ. V shed 4 bases and J shed 15 bases, with 11 bases lying between them. The CDR3 runs to 11 residues. The DNA of the CDR3 is TGCGCCAGCAGCCTCCTAGAAAGCCTCCACTTT. It translates to CASSLLESLHF.

This clone was seen only a few times. This sequence joins TRBV29-1 and TRBJ1-2; tentatively, D is TRBD1 (6 bases). The V gene lost 6 bases and the J gene lost 2 bases, with 10 bases spanning the gap. The CDR3 is made up of 12 amino acids. CDR1 is SQVTM, CDR2 ANQGSEA, per germline. The CDR3 bases are TGCAGCGTGGGTGGACAGAACTATGGCTACACCTTC. Residues: CSVGGQNYGYTF.

On this clone: An end of the junction differs from the germline gene, which may be a read error. The rearrangement uses TRBV15 and TRBJ1-4, with a weak D call TRBD1 (5 bases). The CDR3 has 12 residues. Germline V gene data show CDR1 as LNHNV and CDR2 as YYDKDF (reference sequence). CDR3 in DNA: TGTGCGACCAGGGAGTTTAATGAAAAACTGTTTTTT. Translated, it gives CATREFNEKLFF.

J is TRBJ2-1 and V is TRBV29-1, with a possible D match to TRBD2 (6 bases). The V and J ends lost 5 bases and 9 bases respectively, with 17 bases between them. CDR1 is SQVTM and CDR2 is ANQGSEA in the germline V gene. The CDR3 contains 13 residues. CDR3: CSVSRGGMGEQFF. CDR3 sequence (DNA): TGCAGCGTTTCGAGGGGAGGTATGGGTGAGCAGTTCTTC.

Comments on this clone: The sample contains more than one DNA sequence encoding this CDR3. This chain uses TRBV27 with TRBJ1-2; 7 positions match TRBD1. Germline V gives CDR1 MNHEY, CDR2 SMNVEV (reference sequence). The CDR3 runs 14 residues. J lost 2 bases, V lost 2 bases, and 2 bases had no gene match. In DNA form, the CDR3 reads TGTGCCAGCAGTTTACAGGGGGGAAACTATGGCTACACCTTC. It is translated as CASSLQGGNYGYTF.